The TCR beta chain described here comes from a study of CD8 T cells in Susac syndrome. This clonotype was counted between two and nine times. Germline CDR1 and CDR2: LGHNA and YNFKEQ. The CDR3 length is 12 residues. Between the trimmed V and J ends, which lost 0 bases and 7 bases, there was a span of 6 bases. Reverse transcription used roughly 0.5 to 1 ug RNA and random hexamers. Amplification of TCR beta CDR3 spanned 54 Vbeta and 13 Jbeta via immunoSEQ multiplex PCR. TCRdb fed the immunoSEQ multiplex PCR reads into MiXCR, producing one record per CDR3 protein. The data hold around 270,000 distinct CDR3 sequences, with roughly 85% observed a single time.

The chain is built from TRBV4-2 and TRBJ1-2; D not certain. The specimen was CD8+ T cells from PBMCs. The receptor was isolated from a human donor with multiple sclerosis. CDR3 region: CASSQELSGYTF. CDR3 bases: TGTGCCAGCAGCCAAGAATTGAGTGGCTACACCTTC.